The 6 T cell receptor beta chains listed next were all sequenced from one sample in a study of T cells in Graves' hyperthyroidism and ophthalmopathy. RNA transcripts served as the template for amplifying TCR beta CDR3 regions. The HTBI primer set drove a first-round RT-PCR of the TCR CDR3. TCRdb called the multiplex PCR reads again in MiXCR, with one record for every CDR3 protein. This repertoire shows 300,000 to 450,000 distinct CDR3 sequences, about 15% found once; its top ten account for roughly a fifth. The sample comprised blood. These receptors were taken from a woman aged 25 to 45 with Graves' ophthalmopathy.

This clonotype was observed many times. The chain carries TRBV9 and TRBJ2-7; D is perhaps TRBD2 (6 bases). Germline lookup yields CDR1 SGDLS and CDR2 YYNGEE. V gave up 3 bases and J gave up 4 bases, with 11 bases separating them. The CDR3 sequence is 13 residues long. The CDR3 DNA reads as TGTGCCAGCAGCGGGGACTTAGGTTACGAGCAGTACTTC. Its protein product is CASSGDLGYEQYF.

This clonotype came up many times. The chain carries TRBV3-1 and TRBJ2-4; 15 nucleotides match TRBD2. With V trimmed by 4 bases and J by 1 base, 5 bases remained unmatched. The CDR3 spans 18 residues. The V gene's germline CDR1 is LGHDT and CDR2 YNNKEL (reference sequence). The CDR3 coding sequence is TGTGCCAGCAGCCTCGGACTAGCGGGGGGGCCGGCCAAAAACATTCAGTACTTC. The encoded protein is CASSLGLAGGPAKNIQYF.

This clonotype was detected many times. In DNA, the CDR3 is TGTGCCAGCTCACCGGCGGGAGGACAGGCGTATAATTCACCCCTCCACTTT. Translating gives CASSPAGGQAYNSPLHF. The chain links TRBV18 to TRBJ1-6; 7 bases agree with TRBD1. Germline V gives CDR1 KGHSH, CDR2 LQKENI. This CDR3 is 17 amino acids long. With 3 bases clipped from V and 4 bases from J, the junction kept 9 bases outside the gene matches. Full variable domain (outside the CDR3, taken from reference TRBV18 and TRBJ1-6): NAGVMQNPRHLVRRRGQEARLRCSPMKGHSHVYWYRQLPEEGLKFMVYLQKENIIDESGMPKERFSAEFPKEGPSILRIQQVVRGDSAAYFCASSPAGGQAYNSPLHFGNGTRLTVT.

This clonotype was observed a handful of times. This chain links TRBV10-2 with TRBJ2-4; D remains unclear. Germline CDR1 and CDR2: WSHSY and SAAADI. The CDR3 consists of 14 residues. V lost 10 bases, J lost 1 base, and 14 bases lay in between. Here the CDR3 DNA reads TGCGCCACCTCAAAAAGTTTCGCCAAAAACATTCAGTACTTC. This codes for CATSKSFAKNIQYF.

The sample holds many counts of this clonotype. The V call is TRBV28, the J call TRBJ1-6; TRBD1 might be the D (6 bases). Between the trimmed V and J ends, which lost 3 bases and 5 bases, there was a span of 11 bases. This CDR3 has 15 residues. Germline CDR1 is MDHEN and CDR2 is SYDVKM. In DNA form, the CDR3 reads TGTGCCAGCAGTTTCCAGGGGCGGGATAATTCACCCCTCCACTTT. Its translation: CASSFQGRDNSPLHF.

The chain is built from TRBV6-2 or TRBV6-3 and TRBJ2-5; 8 bases match TRBD2. Germline V gene data show CDR1 as MNHEY and CDR2 as SVGEGT. V trimming: 0 bases; J trimming: 4 bases; junction bases outside the gene matches: 1. The length of the CDR3 is 14 residues. The CDR3 DNA reads as TGTGCCAGCAGTTACTCGAGCGGGAGAGAGACCCAGTACTTC. Protein sequence: CASSYSSGRETQYF.